The sequence of this TCR beta chain was determined in a study of cytomegalovirus exposure and HLA in healthy donors. The PCR ran on 60 Vbeta and 13 Jbeta primers. Here immunoSEQ multiplex PCR was the method, and the copy in TCRdb shows in-frame clones only, minus some. Its table lists around 53,000 clones. V was cut by 5 bases and J by 3 bases, with 11 bases left in between. This CDR3 is 12 amino acids long. Germline V gene data show CDR1 as GTSNPN and CDR2 as SVGIG (reference sequence). This clonotype was sampled from a young man in good health and CMV-seropositive. This chain links TRBV30 with TRBJ2-7; D might be TRBD1 (6 bases). The source material was PBMCs. The CDR3 DNA is TGTGCCTGGGCCGACAGGAACTACGAGCAGTACTTC. Protein sequence: CAWADRNYEQYF.